This TCR beta chain appears in the sequencing data of a study of PD-1 blockade in classical Hodgkin lymphoma. Study-level findings and limits: Diversity similar to that of newly diagnosed patients was seen at baseline in complete responders.

TCRdb's copy holds only in-frame clones and misses some; the assay was immunoSEQ multiplex PCR. The table lists approximately 100,000 clones, about 89% of them singletons. Concerning this clone itself: Its antigen is currently unknown.

The junction had 4 bases not matched to a gene; V was cut back by 10 bases and J by 0 bases. Germline CDR1 and CDR2: MNHEY and SMNVEV (reference sequence). This CDR3 spans 13 amino acids. Every single patient, without exception, relapsed after autologous stem cell transplantation, and brentuximab vedotin exposure varied. This clonotype was obtained from a human donor with classical Hodgkin lymphoma. The specimen was peripheral blood mononuclear cells (PBMCs), collected before the second cycle of nivolumab. V is TRBV27 and J is TRBJ2-7, with 9 bases fitting TRBD1. CDR3 nucleotides: TGTGCCACCGGGACAGGGCCCTCCTACGAGCAGTACTTC. It codes for CATGTGPSYEQYF.